These 5 T cell receptor beta chains originate from one sample sequenced in a study of blood T cell repertoires in COVID-19. TCRdb keeps only in-frame clones here, not all; method: immunoSEQ multiplex PCR. The table lists about 160,000 clones, under 90% of them singletons. Specimen: PBMCs or T cells enriched from blood (not recorded which). The source of these receptors is a woman in her sixties who had recovered from COVID-19.

The chain employs TRBV5-6 and TRBJ2-1; D perhaps matches TRBD1 (5 bases). The CDR3 runs 16 residues. Germline CDR1 is SGHDT and CDR2 is YYEEEE. Trimming stripped 0 bases from V and 4 bases from J, with 14 bases between. CDR3 residues: CASSLALGAGYNEQFF. As DNA, the CDR3 is TGTGCCAGCAGCTTGGCCTTAGGGGCCGGTTACAATGAGCAGTTCTTC.

This clone came up a few times. The rearrangement uses TRBV29-1 and TRBJ2-7; D possibly corresponds to TRBD2 (7 bases). This CDR3 has 16 residues. Germline lookup yields CDR1 SQVTM and CDR2 ANQGSEA. V was shortened by 1 base and J by 1 base, with 17 bases between the two germline ends. The CDR3 loop reads CSVEGASGRGSYEQYF. CDR3 nucleotides: TGCAGCGTTGAAGGGGCGTCAGGGAGGGGGTCCTACGAGCAGTACTTC.

This clone was detected only a few times. The rearrangement links TRBV7-9 to TRBJ2-1, with D perhaps TRBD2 (5 bases). Germline assignment: CDR1 SEHNR and CDR2 FQNEAQ (reference sequence). The CDR3 spans 15 residues. V lost 1 base and J lost 15, with 22 bases in between. CDR3 sequence (DNA): TGTGCCAGCAGCTTAGAGGAGCGGCCCCTACGTGGCCCGTTCTTC. It codes for CASSLEERPLRGPFF. Looking up the rest from reference TRBV7-9 and TRBJ2-1 gives the full variable domain: DTGVSQNPRHKITKRGQNVTFRCDPISEHNRLYWYRQTLGQGPEFLTYFQNEAQLEKSRLLSDRFSAERPKGSFSTLEIQRTEQGDSAMYLCASSLEERPLRGPFFGPGTRLTVL.

This clone was seen many times. J is TRBJ2-7 and V is TRBV7-2, with 10 bases lining up with TRBD2. The germline gives CDR1 SGHTA, CDR2 FQGNSA. This CDR3 is built from 17 residues. The trim removed 5 bases at V and 3 bases at J, leaving 13 bases unmatched. CDR3 in DNA: TGTGCCAGCAGCCCCCGGGGTAGCGGGGGGAATGGCTACGAGCAGTACTTC. It specifies CASSPRGSGGNGYEQYF.

The chain uses TRBV6-5 and TRBJ2-1, with TRBD2 matching over 13 bases. The germline V gene encodes CDR1 MNHEY and CDR2 SVGAGI. V was pared by 3 bases and J by 9 bases, with 5 bases of the junction left unmatched. The CDR3 totals 15 residues. CDR3 region: CASSYSLAGGVEQFF. The CDR3 DNA is TGTGCCAGCAGTTATTCACTAGCGGGGGGGGTTGAGCAGTTCTTC.